The present T cell receptor beta chain was sequenced within a study of cytotoxic CD8 clonotypes in ibrutinib-treated CLL. The wider study: Included were 11 to 12 relapsed/refractory and 15 treatment-naive patients, of whom fewer than 18 were IGHV unmutated. Collecting the response samples happened after a median roughly eleven months of treatment, with a range of 6 to 36.

For this clone: Its antigen remains unidentified. The sample carries other DNA sequences with the same CDR3.

General observations from the study: At ibrutinib response, clonality increased, and at progression it declined back toward baseline.

The CDR3 is 13 residues long. Germline CDR1 SGHTA, CDR2 FQGNSA. V lost 1 base, J lost 7 bases, and 5 bases lay in between. Measured with immunoSEQ multiplex PCR; TCRdb has only the in-frame clones, and not every one. The sample carries over 250,000 clones, 65% to 85% recorded once. The J gene is TRBJ1-6, the V gene TRBV7-2, with D hard to call. Material: PBMCs, obtained at disease progression, from a patient treated with ibrutinib. The source is a human donor with chronic lymphocytic leukemia. Here the CDR3 reads CASSLDGNSPLHF. For the CDR3, the DNA is TGTGCCAGCAGCTTAGATGGGAATTCACCCCTCCACTTT.